What follows describes a single T cell receptor beta chain. Other DNA sequences in the sample encode the same CDR3. The sample originates from a study of cytomegalovirus exposure and HLA in healthy donors. PCR involved 60 Vbeta and 13 Jbeta primers. Some clones are missing from TCRdb's copy, which holds only in-frame ones; the method was immunoSEQ multiplex PCR. Altogether approximately 210,000 clones are present, about four fifths being singletons, with the ten largest covering roughly 1.4%. This receptor was obtained from a woman in her forties or fifties in good health and CMV-seronegative. The sequenced sample consisted of PBMCs.

The CDR3: CASSERQGTEAFF. CDR3 nucleotides: TGTGCCAGCAGTGAAAGACAGGGGACTGAAGCTTTCTTT. The chain combines TRBV6-1 with TRBJ1-1; TRBD1 agrees at 8 bases. J gave up 5 bases and V 2 bases, and 1 base lay outside the gene matches. Germline CDR1 MNHNS, CDR2 SASEGT. The CDR3 has 13 amino acids.